A single sample gave rise to the 19 T cell receptor beta chains below, sequenced in a study of a mutant IDH1 vaccine in newly diagnosed glioma. The time point was: baseline, week 1 (first vaccination visit). As for treatment: pre-vaccination baseline after standard-of-care therapy. Sequencing was performed with immunoSEQ multiplex PCR; in TCRdb, only in-frame clones are kept and a portion is missing. Of approximately 16,000 clones in the sample, over 95% were seen once. The starting material was peripheral blood mononuclear cells (PBMCs), obtained from a glioma patient treated with radiotherapy, temozolomide or both. The receptors were gathered from a woman between 18 and 30 years old with glioma. Some clones in this sample may be carry-over from other donors' samples.

The count of this clone is one. The rearrangement links TRBV25-1 to TRBJ2-2; D not resolved. CDR1 is MGHDK, CDR2 SYGVNS, per germline. The CDR3 runs to 13 residues. Trimming cost V 1 base and J 4 bases, with 4 bases left between them. The CDR3 sequence: CASSELATGELFF. DNA of the CDR3: TGTGCCAGCAGTGAATTGGCCACCGGGGAGCTGTTTTTT.

The chain is built from TRBV5-8 and TRBJ1-3; the D is unclear. Germline V gene lookup returns CDR1 SGHTS and CDR2 YDEGEE. The CDR3 is 13 amino acids. The V and J ends lost 0 bases and 6 bases respectively, with 7 bases between them. CDR3 protein: CASSLVLSNTIYF. CDR3 bases: TGTGCCAGCAGCTTGGTACTCTCAAACACCATATATTTT.

Concerning this clone itself: One junction end disagrees with the germline gene, perhaps due to a read error. V gene TRBV7-9 combines with J gene TRBJ2-2; unclear D gene. Germline lookup yields CDR1 SEHNR and CDR2 FQNEAQ (reference sequence). The CDR3 has 14 residues. Here the CDR3 DNA reads TGCCCCGGACGCTTCCTATCGAACACCGGGGAGCTGTTTTTT. Translated, it gives CPGRFLSNTGELFF.

The genes are TRBV19 and TRBJ2-1; D is perhaps TRBD2 (6 bases). V was trimmed by 3 bases and J by 2 bases, leaving 8 bases between them. CDR3 size: 14 residues. Germline CDR1 is LNHDA and CDR2 is SQIVND (reference sequence). CDR3: CASSMGGAYNEQFF. DNA for the CDR3: TGTGCCAGTAGTATGGGGGGAGCCTACAATGAGCAGTTCTTC.

The chain couples TRBV7-2 to TRBJ1-3; D might be TRBD1 (5 bases). Germline V gene sequence: CDR1 SGHTA, CDR2 FQGNSA. Deletions cut 2 bases from V and 2 bases from J, with 13 bases between. This CDR3 comprises 16 residues. The DNA of the CDR3 is TGTGCCAGCAGCTTACAGGGAAGAGTGGCTGGAAACACCATATATTTT. Protein product: CASSLQGRVAGNTIYF. Filled out from reference TRBV7-2 and TRBJ1-3, the complete variable domain reads GAGVSQSPSNKVTEKGKDVELRCDPISGHTALYWYRQSLGQGLEFLIYFQGNSAPDKSGLPSDRFSAERTGGSVSTLTIQRTQQEDSAVYLCASSLQGRVAGNTIYFGEGSWLTVV.

This sequence joins TRBV9 and TRBJ2-3; D unresolved. This CDR3 is 14 amino acids long. The V end was cut by 3 bases, the J end by 0 bases, with 8 bases between. CDR1 is SGDLS, CDR2 YYNGEE, per germline. DNA of the CDR3: TGTGCCAGCAGCGCGACTGGTAGCACAGATACGCAGTATTTT. The encoded protein is CASSATGSTDTQYF.

The chain recombines TRBV21-1 with TRBJ1-3; the listed D gene, TRBD1, was not tested against the DNA. TRBV21-1 constitutes a pseudogene. The CDR3 sequence is 20 residues long. CDR3 amino acids: CASSKAQEGRQGNSGNTIYF. CDR3 nucleotide sequence: TGTGCCAGCAGCAAAGCACAAGAGGGGAGACAGGGAAACTCTGGAAACACCATATATTTT.

This sequence joins TRBV19 and TRBJ2-2; TRBD2 matches at 9 bases. The CDR3 extends over 17 amino acids. The V and J ends lost 6 bases and 0 bases, in that order; junction bases with no gene match: 8. Germline V gene sequence: CDR1 LNHDA, CDR2 SQIVND (reference sequence). The CDR3 coding sequence is TGTGCCAGTAGGACCAATAGACTAGCGGCGAACACCGGGGAGCTGTTTTTT. It is translated as CASRTNRLAANTGELFF.

This chain uses TRBV7-2 with TRBJ1-1; 11 nucleotides align to TRBD1. Looked up from germline, CDR1 is SGHTA and CDR2 is FQGNSA. The CDR3 spans 14 residues. J was trimmed by 6 bases and V by 7 bases; bases with no gene match: 7. In nucleotides, the CDR3 is TGTGCCAGCAATCGGGACAGGGGGATCGCTGAAGCTTTCTTT. Encoded protein: CASNRDRGIAEAFF. The full variable domain, in which reference TRBV7-2 and TRBJ1-1 provide the parts outside the CDR3, is GAGVSQSPSNKVTEKGKDVELRCDPISGHTALYWYRQSLGQGLEFLIYFQGNSAPDKSGLPSDRFSAERTGGSVSTLTIQRTQQEDSAVYLCASNRDRGIAEAFFGQGTRLTVV.

CDR3 in amino acids: CAWNVGTVNTEAFF. CDR3 bases: TGTGCCTGGAACGTAGGGACGGTTAACACTGAAGCTTTCTTT. The rearrangement joins TRBV30 to TRBJ1-1; D is possibly TRBD1 (5 bases). Trimming stripped 4 bases from V and 2 bases from J, with 14 bases between. The germline V gene has CDR1 GTSNPN and CDR2 SVGIG (reference sequence). The length of the CDR3 is 14 residues.

The chain has TRBV7-2 and TRBJ1-4; D not resolved. This CDR3 contains 17 residues. The V end was cut by 2 bases, the J end by 6 bases, with 19 bases between. From germline, CDR1 is SGHTA and CDR2 FQGNSA. CDR3 sequence: CASSLSQAAWGYEKLFF. CDR3 DNA: TGTGCCAGCAGCTTAAGTCAGGCCGCTTGGGGATATGAAAAACTGTTTTTT.

The chain links TRBV28 to TRBJ2-7, with D hard to call. Per the germline V gene, CDR1 is MDHEN and CDR2 is SYDVKM. CDR3 length equals 12 residues. The V end lost 6 bases, the J end lost 3 bases, and 9 bases lay between the germline ends. This chain's CDR3 is CASSWMGYEQYF. The CDR3 DNA reads TGTGCCAGCAGCTGGATGGGCTACGAGCAGTACTTC.

This sequence joins TRBV7-2 and TRBJ2-7, with D possibly called TRBD1 or TRBD2 (5 bases each). Germline V lookup: CDR1 SGHTA, CDR2 FQGNSA. Between the trimmed V and J ends, which lost 1 base and 2 bases, there was a span of 12 bases. This CDR3 contains 15 residues. This CDR3 is CASSLVIGATYEQYF. The CDR3 region has the DNA TGTGCCAGCAGCTTAGTTATCGGGGCCACCTACGAGCAGTACTTC. Full variable domain (remainder filled in from reference TRBV7-2 and TRBJ2-7): GAGVSQSPSNKVTEKGKDVELRCDPISGHTALYWYRQSLGQGLEFLIYFQGNSAPDKSGLPSDRFSAERTGGSVSTLTIQRTQQEDSAVYLCASSLVIGATYEQYFGPGTRLTVT.

This clone was seen more than once but under ten times. This chain connects TRBV11-2 to TRBJ2-7, with D possibly TRBD2 on 6 matching bases. The germline CDR1 and CDR2 sequences are SGHAT and FQNNGV. Between the trimmed V and J ends, which lost 0 bases and 9 bases, there was a span of 18 bases. The CDR3 loop spans 15 amino acids. Here the CDR3 reads CASSLDWHGAGGQYF. For the CDR3, the DNA is TGTGCCAGCAGCTTAGATTGGCACGGAGCGGGTGGGCAGTACTTC. Filled out from reference TRBV11-2 and TRBJ2-7, the complete variable domain reads EAGVAQSPRYKIIEKRQSVAFWCNPISGHATLYWYQQILGQGPKLLIQFQNNGVVDDSQLPKDRFSAERLKGVDSTLKIQPAKLEDSAVYLCASSLDWHGAGGQYFGPGTRLTVT.

The rearrangement uses TRBV5-1 and TRBJ2-6, with D uncertain. V was pared by 1 base and J by 0 bases, with 5 bases between. This CDR3 is built from 15 residues. Germline loops: CDR1 SGHRS, CDR2 YFSETQ. DNA of the CDR3: TGCGCCAGCAGCTTGCATTCCTCTGGGGCCAACGTCCTGACTTTC. Its protein product is CASSLHSSGANVLTF.

This chain connects TRBV20-1 to TRBJ2-1, with D unresolved. Trimming shortened V by 7 bases and J by 8 bases, and 12 bases separated the two germline ends. Germline V lookup: CDR1 DFQATT, CDR2 SNEGSKA (reference sequence). The CDR3 has 11 amino acids. CDR3 region: CSVADIHEQFF. CDR3 DNA sequence: TGCAGTGTCGCCGACATCCATGAGCAGTTCTTC.

The chain combines TRBV27 with TRBJ1-2; tentative D call: TRBD1 (5 bases). Trimming cost V 8 bases and J 4 bases, with 17 bases left between them. This CDR3 contains 14 residues. Looked up from germline, CDR1 is MNHEY and CDR2 is SMNVEV (reference sequence). The CDR3 protein is CASGIIDRPYGYTF. In DNA form, the CDR3 reads TGTGCCAGCGGTATTATAGACAGACCCTATGGCTACACCTTC.

The chain carries TRBV27 and TRBJ1-1; TRBD1 aligns across 8 bases. CDR1 is MNHEY, CDR2 SMNVEV, per germline (reference sequence). The trim removed 8 bases at V and 0 bases at J, leaving 5 bases unmatched. The CDR3 runs to 14 residues. The CDR3 bases are TGTGCCAGCGGGACAGGTCCGATGAACACTGAAGCTTTCTTT. Translating it yields CASGTGPMNTEAFF.

The chain is built from TRBV21-1 and TRBJ2-5; the table's D call TRBD1 went unverified against the DNA. TRBV21-1 is tagged as a pseudogene. The CDR3 runs 12 residues. The CDR3 region is CASSRTGETQYF. CDR3 nucleotides: TGTGCCAGCAGCAGGACAGGGGAGACCCAGTACTTC.